This T cell receptor (beta chain) was found in a study of T cells after yellow fever vaccination. V lost 7 bases to trimming and J lost 1 base, with 10 bases between them. This CDR3 is 13 amino acids long. CDR1 and CDR2 from the germline V gene are LNHDA and SQIVND (reference sequence). TCRdb recomputed calls from the 5' RACE reads with MiXCR, one row per CDR3 protein. The sample lists about 510,000 distinct CDR3 sequences; 20% to 25% were seen once. The V and J genes are TRBV19 and TRBJ1-1; D uncertain. The sequence came from a man between 18 and 35 years old who received the YFV17D yellow fever vaccine. The source material was PBMCs, sampled about 21 days after the first yellow fever vaccination. The CDR3 loop reads CASTRSANTEAFF. CDR3 sequence (DNA): TGTGCCAGTACCCGGTCAGCGAACACTGAAGCTTTCTTT.